This TCR beta chain is drawn from a study of post-analysis software for immune sequencing data. Overall study findings and caveats: Elevated frequency relative to controls characterized 4 or 5 TRBV segments in patients, TRBV5-6, TRBV5-1 and TRBV20-1 among them.

The CDR3 is 16 residues long. With 3 bases removed from V and 4 bases from J, the gap between germline ends came to 21 bases. CDR1 and CDR2 from the germline V gene are SQVTM and ANQGSEA. Every TCR beta cDNA library bore unique molecular identifiers. TCRdb analysed the PCR reads with MiXCR anew, one entry per CDR3 protein. Altogether hundreds of thousands of distinct CDR3 sequences are present, approximately 60% being singletons, with the ten largest covering approximately 10%. This clonotype was found once. What it binds is not known. This sequence joins TRBV29-1 and TRBJ2-5, with a weak D call TRBD2 (6 bases). The clonotype originates from a girl aged 2 to 10 with multiple sclerosis. Sequencing was done on a sample of blood. The CDR3 DNA sequence: TGCAGCGTTGAGTCCCGCAGGGCCGGGAGTGGAGAGACCCAGTACTTC. Protein sequence: CSVESRRAGSGETQYF.